This T cell receptor (beta chain) was identified during a study of control samples from healthy donors and cancer patients. The CDR3 sequence is 15 residues long. Germline CDR1 and CDR2: MNHEY and SVGAGI. V lost 6 bases to trimming and J lost 2 bases; unmatched junction nucleotides: 3. Clones were sequenced by immunoSEQ multiplex PCR, and TCRdb holds only the in-frame ones, with some missing. The repertoire has approximately 170,000 clones, around nine tenths of them found once; the top ten carry approximately 1.4%. The chain combines TRBV6-5 with TRBJ2-6, with 8 bases that match TRBD2. The sequencing sample was made of blood. The source of this sequence is a young man in good health. CDR3 residues: CASSPGGAGANVLTF. CDR3 bases: TGTGCCAGCAGCCCCGGGGGGGCTGGGGCCAACGTCCTGACTTTC.